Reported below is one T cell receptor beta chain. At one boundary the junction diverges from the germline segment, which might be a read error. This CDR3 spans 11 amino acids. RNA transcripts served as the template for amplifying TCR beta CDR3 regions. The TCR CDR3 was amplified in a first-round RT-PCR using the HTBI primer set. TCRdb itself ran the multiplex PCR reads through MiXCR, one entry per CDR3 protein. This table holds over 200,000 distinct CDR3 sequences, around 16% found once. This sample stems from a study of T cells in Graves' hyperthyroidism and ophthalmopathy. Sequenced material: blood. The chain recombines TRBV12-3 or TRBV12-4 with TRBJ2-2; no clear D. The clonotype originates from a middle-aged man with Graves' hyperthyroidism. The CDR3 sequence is CVSSPTGELFF. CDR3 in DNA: TGTGTCAGCAGCCCCACCGGGGAGCTGTTTTTT.